The 2 T cell receptor beta chains below were found in one sample sequenced in a study of blood T cell repertoires in COVID-19. This table comes from immunoSEQ multiplex PCR, and its TCRdb copy is limited to in-frame clones, with some not included. The sample consists of about 310,000 clones, roughly 84% of them appearing once. Sequencing was carried out using peripheral blood. All receptors derive from a man aged 45-65 years with active or convalescent COVID-19.

The chain recombines TRBV19 with TRBJ2-5; 7 positions agree with TRBD2. The trim removed 4 bases at V and 4 bases at J, leaving 12 bases unmatched. The germline V gene encodes CDR1 LNHDA and CDR2 SQIVND (reference sequence). The CDR3 totals 16 residues. In DNA, the CDR3 is TGTGCCAGTAGTAGAACTAGCGTAAGCTGGCCAGAGACCCAGTACTTC. It encodes CASSRTSVSWPETQYF. The full variable domain, its missing parts supplied by reference TRBV19 and TRBJ2-5, is DGGITQSPKYLFRKEGQNVTLSCEQNLNHDAMYWYRQDPGQGLRLIYYSQIVNDFQKGDIAEGYSVSREKKESFPLTVTSAQKNPTAFYLCASSRTSVSWPETQYFGPGTRLLVL.

The V gene is TRBV5-6, the J gene TRBJ2-7; TRBD2 agrees at 11 bases. With V trimmed by 2 bases and J by 6 bases, 10 bases remained unmatched. This CDR3 contains 16 residues. CDR1 and CDR2 (germline): SGHDT, YYEEEE. The CDR3 loop reads CASSFQGLAGASEQYF. In DNA, the CDR3 is TGTGCCAGCAGCTTCCAAGGACTAGCGGGTGCTTCCGAGCAGTACTTC. Using reference TRBV5-6 and TRBJ2-7 for the parts outside the CDR3, the full variable domain is DAGVTQSPTHLIKTRGQQVTLRCSPKSGHDTVSWYQQALGQGPQFIFQYYEEEERQRGNFPDRFSGHQFPNYSSELNVNALLLGDSALYLCASSFQGLAGASEQYFGPGTRLTVT.